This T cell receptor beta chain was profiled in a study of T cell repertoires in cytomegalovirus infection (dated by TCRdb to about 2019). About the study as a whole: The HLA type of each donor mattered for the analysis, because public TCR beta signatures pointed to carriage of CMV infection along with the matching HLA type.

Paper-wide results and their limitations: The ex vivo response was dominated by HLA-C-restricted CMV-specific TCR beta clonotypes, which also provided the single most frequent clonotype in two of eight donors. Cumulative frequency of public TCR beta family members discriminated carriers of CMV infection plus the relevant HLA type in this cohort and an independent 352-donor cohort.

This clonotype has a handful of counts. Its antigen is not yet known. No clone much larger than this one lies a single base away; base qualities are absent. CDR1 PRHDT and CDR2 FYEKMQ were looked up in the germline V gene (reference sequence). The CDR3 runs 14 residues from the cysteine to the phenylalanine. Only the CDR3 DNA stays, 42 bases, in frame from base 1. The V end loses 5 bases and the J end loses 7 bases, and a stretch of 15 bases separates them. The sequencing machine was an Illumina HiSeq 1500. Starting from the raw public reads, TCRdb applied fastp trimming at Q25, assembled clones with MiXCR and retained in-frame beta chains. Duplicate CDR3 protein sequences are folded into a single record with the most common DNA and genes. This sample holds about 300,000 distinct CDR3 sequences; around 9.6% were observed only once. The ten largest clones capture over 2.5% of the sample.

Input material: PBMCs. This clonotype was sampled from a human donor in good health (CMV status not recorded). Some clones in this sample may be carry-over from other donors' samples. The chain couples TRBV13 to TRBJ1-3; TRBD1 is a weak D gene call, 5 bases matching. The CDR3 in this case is CASSRGGPGNTIYF. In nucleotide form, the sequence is TGTGCCAGCAGCCGGGGGGGACCGGGGAACACCATATATTTT.